Listed below are T cell receptor beta chains from one sample, sequenced in a study of blood T cell repertoires in COVID-19. Using immunoSEQ multiplex PCR, the repertoire was profiled, and TCRdb retains in-frame clones only, with some absent. Found here are around 200,000 clones, over 60% of them singletons; the top ten hold around 5.1%. Sequencing was done on a sample of peripheral blood. These TCRs come from a woman in her 70s with acute or convalescent COVID-19. CDR3s include the opening cysteine and the closing phenylalanine or tryptophan. A D gene is named only where the DNA matches it firmly. Clone size appears in some rows only: once, few, many, or a class for an expanded clone.

size,D,J,V,DNA,CDR3
.,TRBD1,TRBJ2-1,TRBV2,TGTGCCAGTAGAGACAGGGGGGCCTCCGACAATGAGCAGTTCTTC,CASRDRGASDNEQFF
.,TRBD2,TRBJ2-3,TRBV2,TGTGCCAGCAGGCTGAGGGTAGCGGGAGGGCCATCAGATACGCAGTATTTT,CASRLRVAGGPSDTQYF
.,.,TRBJ1-1,TRBV9,TGTGCCAGCAACTCCGGGGGGGCTAGATCTGAAGCTTTCTTT,CASNSGGARSEAFF
.,.,TRBJ1-6,TRBV3-1/TRBV3-2,TGTGCCAGCAGCCAGGGAGTGAATTCACCCCTCCACTTT,CASSQGVNSPLHF
.,TRBD1,TRBJ1-2,TRBV5-4,TGTGCCAGCAGCATACAGGGGGCGCGAGGCTATGGCTACACCTTC,CASSIQGARGYGYTF
.,.,TRBJ1-3,TRBV5-6,TGTGCCAGCAGCTTGGCGGGATCTGGAAACACCATATATTTT,CASSLAGSGNTIYF
.,TRBD1,TRBJ1-2,TRBV29-1,TGCAGCGTTATGACAGGGGGGAGTGGCTACACCTTC,CSVMTGGSGYTF
.,.,TRBJ1-5,TRBV20-1,TGCAGTGCTAGTACAGGCAGCTATCAGCCCCAGCATTTT,CSASTGSYQPQHF
.,.,TRBJ1-2,TRBV6-1,TGTGCCAGCAGTGAACATGTGGCGGAGAGGGCGGCCTATGGCTACACCTTC,CASSEHVAERAAYGYTF
once,.,TRBJ2-2,TRBV5-3,TGTGCCAGAGACCCAGGGGCGGGAGCGGGCACCGGGGAGCTGTTTTTT,CARDPGAGAGTGELFF
few,.,TRBJ1-2,TRBV10-3,TGTGCCATATCGGTCCTTACCCTTTATGGCTACACCTTC,CAISVLTLYGYTF
.,TRBD1,TRBJ2-2,TRBV6-5,TGTGCCAGCAACGCCGGGACAGCGAACACCGGGGAGCTGTTTTTT,CASNAGTANTGELFF
.,TRBD2,TRBJ2-5,TRBV6-6,TGTGCCAGCAGTGCGGGAGGGCGGGAAGAGACCCAGTACTTC,CASSAGGREETQYF
.,TRBD2,TRBJ2-1,TRBV6-5,TGTGCCAGCAGTTACTCGGGGACTAGCGGCCCCAATGAGCAGTTCTTC,CASSYSGTSGPNEQFF
.,TRBD1,TRBJ2-1,TRBV27,TGTGCCAGCCAGGACAGGGGGCGGAATGAGCAGTTCTTC,CASQDRGRNEQFF